Below, one TCR beta chain is given with its context. One end of the junction fails to match germline, which may point to a read error. Unique molecular identifiers were used in preparing the TCRbeta library. TCRdb reprocessed the PCR reads via MiXCR and lists one record per CDR3 protein. The top ten hold approximately 30% of the sample, which has about 980,000 distinct CDR3 sequences, 25% to 30% seen once. This CDR3 has 14 amino acids. Germline CDR1 is SGHDT and CDR2 is YYEEEE. This sample stems from a study of T-cell reconstitution after alpha-beta-depleted transplantation in children. The chain has TRBV5-6 and TRBJ2-1, with 10 bases identical to TRBD2. Sequencing used PBMCs, mostly from graft donor cells, obtained 360 days after TCRalphabeta/CD19-depleted stem cell transplant. The sequence derives from a boy under two years old who had a stem cell transplant for SCID, so the T cells may come from the graft donor. The CDR3 sequence: CASSLGSLAGEYRF. The CDR3 DNA reads TGTGCCAGCAGCTTGGGGTCGCTAGCGGGGGAATACCGTTTC.